The next 8 T cell receptor beta chains were all read from a single sample in a study of shared clonotypes between healthy human individuals. Produced via immunoSEQ multiplex PCR; TCRdb's table is partial and in-frame only. The table has more than 2 million clones, about 95% seen once. Terminally differentiated effector memory CD45RA+ cells were excluded by CCR7 positive selection of CD45RO-negative cells. Sequencing was performed on naive CD8+ T cells sorted from blood. These receptors came from a man aged 18-30 years in good health.

The chain is built from TRBV11-3 and TRBJ1-2; 7 nucleotides agree with TRBD1. Germline V CDR1 and CDR2: SGHNT, YENEEA. V trimming: 0 bases; J trimming: 7 bases; junction bases outside the gene matches: 5. This CDR3 is 14 amino acids long. The CDR3 is CASSLDKGGFGYTF. In DNA form, the CDR3 reads TGTGCCAGCAGCTTAGATAAAGGGGGCTTTGGCTACACCTTC. Full variable domain (missing parts from reference TRBV11-3 and TRBJ1-2): EAGVVQSPRYKIIEKKQPVAFWCNPISGHNTLYWYLQNLGQGPELLIRYENEEAVDDSQLPKDRFSAERLKGVDSTLKIQPAELGDSAVYLCASSLDKGGFGYTFGSGTRLTVV.

As concerns this clone: At the DNA level, this CDR3 is encoded by other sequences in the same sample as well. The chain employs TRBV27 and TRBJ2-7; weak D call: TRBD2 (6 bases). The CDR3 has 14 amino acids. CDR1 MNHEY and CDR2 SMNVEV come from the germline V gene (reference sequence). Trimming took off 6 bases at V and 0 bases at J, with 12 bases between the two ends. This CDR3 is CASSLRGTSYEQYF. Here the CDR3 DNA reads TGTGCCAGCAGCTTACGGGGGACCTCCTACGAGCAGTACTTC.

This chain links TRBV4-3 with TRBJ1-1; no reliable D call. Germline assignment: CDR1 LGHNA and CDR2 YSLEER. Trimming removed 1 base at V and 7 bases at J, with 10 bases between. CDR3 length equals 13 residues. The DNA for the CDR3 is TGCGCCAGCAGCCAAGGAATCTTGGGTGAAGCTTTCTTT. Translated: CASSQGILGEAFF.

This sequence joins TRBV19 and TRBJ2-2; the D gene is possibly TRBD1 (6 bases). V lost 5 bases and J 6 bases, leaving 10 bases between the germline ends. Germline V gives CDR1 LNHDA, CDR2 SQIVND (reference sequence). CDR3 length: 13 amino acids. DNA of the CDR3: TGTGCCAGTAGTCACAGGGCTCCCGGGGAGCTGTTTTTT. It translates to CASSHRAPGELFF.

The genes are TRBV7-9 and TRBJ2-7, with 7 bases matching TRBD1. The ends lost 5 bases at V and 2 bases at J; junction bases unmatched: 6. The CDR3 contains 14 residues. Germline CDR1 SEHNR, CDR2 FQNEAQ (reference sequence). CDR3 DNA: TGTGCCAGCAGCCCGCGACAGGGAACCTACGAGCAGTACTTC. Protein: CASSPRQGTYEQYF.

The chain is built from TRBV19 and TRBJ2-1, with unresolved D. Trimming pared 2 bases from V and 5 bases from J, leaving 10 bases between. In germline, CDR1 is LNHDA, CDR2 SQIVND (reference sequence). The CDR3 extends over 14 amino acids. The CDR3 sequence is CASSIQLFDNEQFF. The CDR3 region has the DNA TGTGCCAGTAGTATACAGCTCTTCGACAATGAGCAGTTCTTC.

This chain joins TRBV4-1 and TRBJ2-1, with 8 bases that match TRBD2. This CDR3 has 17 amino acids. V shed 4 bases and J 5 bases; nucleotides not matched to a gene: 13. Germline-derived CDR1 and CDR2 are MGHRA and YSYEKL. The CDR3: CASSRGPRGDLNNEQFF. CDR3 bases: TGCGCCAGCAGCCGAGGGCCGCGGGGGGACTTGAACAATGAGCAGTTCTTC.

J is TRBJ2-1 and V is TRBV11-2; D not certain. Between the trimmed V and J ends, which lost 0 bases and 16 bases, there was a span of 7 bases. Per the germline V gene, CDR1 is SGHAT and CDR2 is FQNNGV. CDR3 size: 10 residues. The CDR3 DNA sequence: TGTGCCAGCAGCTTAGACCCCTCATTCTTC. Translated, it gives CASSLDPSFF.